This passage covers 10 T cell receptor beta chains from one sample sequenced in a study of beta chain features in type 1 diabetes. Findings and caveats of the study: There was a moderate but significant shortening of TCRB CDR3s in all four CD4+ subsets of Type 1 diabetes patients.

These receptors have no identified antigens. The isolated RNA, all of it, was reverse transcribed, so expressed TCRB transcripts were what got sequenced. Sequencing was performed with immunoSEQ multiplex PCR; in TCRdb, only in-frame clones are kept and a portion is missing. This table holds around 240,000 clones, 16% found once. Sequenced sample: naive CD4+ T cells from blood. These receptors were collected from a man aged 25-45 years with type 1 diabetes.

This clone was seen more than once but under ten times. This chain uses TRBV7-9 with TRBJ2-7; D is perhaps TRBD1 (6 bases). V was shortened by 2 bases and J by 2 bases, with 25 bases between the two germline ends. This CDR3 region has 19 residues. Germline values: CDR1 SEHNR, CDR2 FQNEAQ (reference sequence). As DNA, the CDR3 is TGTGCCAGCAGCTTAAGGTGGGACACGAACAGCCCCGACCCCTACGAGCAGTACTTC. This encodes CASSLRWDTNSPDPYEQYF.

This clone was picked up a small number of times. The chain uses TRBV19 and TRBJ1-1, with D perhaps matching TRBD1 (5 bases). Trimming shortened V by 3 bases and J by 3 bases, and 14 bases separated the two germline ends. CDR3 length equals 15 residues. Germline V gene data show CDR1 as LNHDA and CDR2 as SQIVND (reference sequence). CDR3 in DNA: TGTGCCAGTAGTATCCGGGGGATTGTTGACACTGAAGCTTTCTTT. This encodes CASSIRGIVDTEAFF.

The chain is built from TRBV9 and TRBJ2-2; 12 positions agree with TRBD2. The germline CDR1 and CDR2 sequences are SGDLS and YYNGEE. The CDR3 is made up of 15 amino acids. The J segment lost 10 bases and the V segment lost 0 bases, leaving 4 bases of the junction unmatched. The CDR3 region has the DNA TGTGCCAGCAGCGTAGGGCCTAGCGGGAGGGAGGAGCTGTTTTTT. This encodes CASSVGPSGREELFF.

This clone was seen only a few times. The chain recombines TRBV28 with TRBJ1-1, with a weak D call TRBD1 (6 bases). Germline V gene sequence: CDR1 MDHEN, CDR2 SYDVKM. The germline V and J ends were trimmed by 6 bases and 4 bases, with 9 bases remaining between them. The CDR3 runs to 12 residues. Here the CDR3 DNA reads TGTGCCAGCAGAACAGGGAGCACTGAAGCTTTCTTT. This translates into CASRTGSTEAFF.

The CDR3 DNA is TGTGCCAGCAGCCCCTCGGGGGAATATGGCTACACCTTC. It specifies CASSPSGEYGYTF. The chain uses TRBV7-9 and TRBJ1-2; possibly TRBD1 for D (5 bases). Per germline, CDR1 SEHNR and CDR2 FQNEAQ (reference sequence). The CDR3 covers 13 residues. Trimming stripped 5 bases from V and 5 bases from J, with 12 bases between.

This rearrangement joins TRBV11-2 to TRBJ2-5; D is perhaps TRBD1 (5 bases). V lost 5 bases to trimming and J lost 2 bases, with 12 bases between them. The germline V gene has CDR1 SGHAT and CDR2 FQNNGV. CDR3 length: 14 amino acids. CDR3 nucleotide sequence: TGTGCCAGCAGCCGGCTGGCAGGGCAAGAGACCCAGTACTTC. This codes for CASSRLAGQETQYF. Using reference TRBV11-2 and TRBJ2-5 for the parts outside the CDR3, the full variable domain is EAGVAQSPRYKIIEKRQSVAFWCNPISGHATLYWYQQILGQGPKLLIQFQNNGVVDDSQLPKDRFSAERLKGVDSTLKIQPAKLEDSAVYLCASSRLAGQETQYFGPGTRLLVL.

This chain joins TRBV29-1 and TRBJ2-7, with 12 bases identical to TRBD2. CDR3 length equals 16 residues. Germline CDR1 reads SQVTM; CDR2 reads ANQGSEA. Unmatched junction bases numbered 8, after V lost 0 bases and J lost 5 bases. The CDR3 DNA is TGCAGCGTTGAAGACATGGCTAGCGGGAGGGTAAACGAGCAGTACTTC. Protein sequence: CSVEDMASGRVNEQYF.

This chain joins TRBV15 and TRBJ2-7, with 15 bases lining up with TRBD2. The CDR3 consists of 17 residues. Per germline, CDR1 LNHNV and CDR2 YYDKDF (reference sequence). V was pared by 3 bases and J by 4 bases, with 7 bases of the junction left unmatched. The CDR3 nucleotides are TGTGCCACCAGCAGTGTAGAAGGACTAGCGGGAGGGTACGAGCAGTACTTC. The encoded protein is CATSSVEGLAGGYEQYF.

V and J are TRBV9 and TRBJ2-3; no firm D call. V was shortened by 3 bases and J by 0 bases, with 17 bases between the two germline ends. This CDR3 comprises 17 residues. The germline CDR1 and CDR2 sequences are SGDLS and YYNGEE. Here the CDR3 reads CASSAPEWRISTDTQYF. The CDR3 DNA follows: TGTGCCAGCAGCGCCCCTGAGTGGCGGATTAGCACAGATACGCAGTATTTT.

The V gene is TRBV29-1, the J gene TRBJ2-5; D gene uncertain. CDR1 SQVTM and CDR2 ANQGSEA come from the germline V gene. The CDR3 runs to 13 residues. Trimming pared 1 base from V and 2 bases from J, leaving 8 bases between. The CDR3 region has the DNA TGCAGCGTTGAAGTACAGAGACAAGAGACCCAGTACTTC. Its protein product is CSVEVQRQETQYF.